One sample yielded the 4 T cell receptor beta chains listed below, sequenced in a study of cytomegalovirus exposure and HLA in healthy donors listed by TCRdb under 2017. The library was made by the immunoSEQ multiplex PCR assay. This immuneACCESS table, as held by TCRdb, lists in-frame sequences with V and J called but not all clones. Of the missing ones, under half trace to an unresolved V gene in checked studies; the others have no known cause. The sample table shows roughly 75,000 clones, and over 85% are seen once. The ten largest clonotypes hold approximately 2.1% of the sample. The specimen was PBMCs. Receptors were obtained from a woman under 30 in good health and CMV-seronegative.

The chain links TRBV13 to TRBJ2-1, with 10 bases aligning to TRBD2. Germline CDR1 and CDR2: PRHDT and FYEKMQ (reference sequence). The CDR3 consists of 15 residues. The trim removed 11 bases at V and 8 bases at J, leaving 15 bases unmatched. The CDR3 DNA follows: TGTGCCTGCTCCAAGGGACTAGCGATCGTCGATGAGCAGTTCTTC. Translating it yields CACSKGLAIVDEQFF.

V usage is TRBV6-6 and J usage is TRBJ2-2; 11 nucleotides agree with TRBD2. The CDR3 extends over 15 amino acids. CDR1 is MNHNY, CDR2 SVGAGI, per germline (reference sequence). Losses at the gene ends were 3 bases for V and 4 bases for J; bases not matched to a gene: 1. The CDR3 protein is CASSYGLAGTGELFF. The CDR3, as DNA: TGTGCCAGCAGTTATGGACTAGCGGGCACCGGGGAGCTGTTTTTT.

The rearrangement uses TRBV10-1 and TRBJ2-5, with D perhaps matching TRBD1 (5 bases). There are 14 residues in the CDR3. Germline CDR1 and CDR2: WNHNN and SYGVQD (reference sequence). V was clipped by 10 bases and J by 5 bases, with 20 bases between them. In nucleotides, the CDR3 is TGCGCCATAACATGGGCAGGGTGGTCGGAGACCCAGTACTTC. Protein sequence: CAITWAGWSETQYF.

V gene TRBV6-5 combines with J gene TRBJ2-3; 9 positions agree with TRBD2. The J segment lost 2 bases and the V segment lost 5 bases, leaving 2 bases of the junction unmatched. From germline, CDR1 is MNHEY and CDR2 SVGAGI. The CDR3 has 14 amino acids. The DNA for the CDR3 is TGTGCCAGCAGTGGGACTAGCAACACAGATACGCAGTATTTT. Its protein is CASSGTSNTDTQYF.